Sequencing of this TCR beta chain was carried out in a study of blood T cell repertoires in COVID-19. Study at large: COVID-19 samples collected from the United States, Italy and Spain covered acute and convalescent phases. T cells, B-cell-depleted T cells, or PBMCs provided the cDNA or gDNA that served as material.

In the original analysis: The assay estimated nucleated cells by amplifying reference gene primers. Sequencing used immunoSEQ multiplex PCR; TCRdb keeps in-frame clones, though not all of them. That table is the source of V, J and clone size, and D and trimming were worked out from the DNA. The table includes 150,000 to 200,000 clones, roughly 73% detected once. CDR3 length equals 12 residues. V was trimmed by 0 bases and J by 7 bases, leaving 10 bases between them. Looked up from germline, CDR1 is GTSNPN and CDR2 is SVGIG (reference sequence). The sequence came from a woman of 80 years or more with active or convalescent COVID-19. The source material was peripheral blood. This rearrangement joins TRBV30 to TRBJ2-7; the D is unclear. The CDR3 spells CAWSVFSQEQYF. In DNA form, the CDR3 reads TGTGCCTGGAGTGTATTCTCTCAGGAGCAGTACTTC.